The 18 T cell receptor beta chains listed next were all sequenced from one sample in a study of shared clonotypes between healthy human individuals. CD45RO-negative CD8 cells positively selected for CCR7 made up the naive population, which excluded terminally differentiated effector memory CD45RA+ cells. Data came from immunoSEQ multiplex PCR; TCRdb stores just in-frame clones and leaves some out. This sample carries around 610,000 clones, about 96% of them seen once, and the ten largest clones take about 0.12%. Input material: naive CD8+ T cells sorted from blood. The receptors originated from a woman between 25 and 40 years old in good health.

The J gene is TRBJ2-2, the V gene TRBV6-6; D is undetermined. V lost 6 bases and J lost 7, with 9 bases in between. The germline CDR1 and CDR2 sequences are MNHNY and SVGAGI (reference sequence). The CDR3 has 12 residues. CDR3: CASRPGLGELFF. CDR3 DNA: TGTGCCAGCAGGCCCGGGCTCGGGGAGCTGTTTTTT.

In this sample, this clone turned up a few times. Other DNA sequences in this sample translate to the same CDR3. CDR3 DNA sequence: TGTGCCAGCAGCTCAGCCTACGAGCAGTACTTC. It yields the protein CASSSAYEQYF. The rearrangement links TRBV5-4 to TRBJ2-7; no firm D call. Trimming removed 3 bases from V and 2 bases from J, with 3 bases in between. The CDR3 has 11 amino acids. Germline V lookup: CDR1 SGHNT, CDR2 YYREEE (reference sequence).

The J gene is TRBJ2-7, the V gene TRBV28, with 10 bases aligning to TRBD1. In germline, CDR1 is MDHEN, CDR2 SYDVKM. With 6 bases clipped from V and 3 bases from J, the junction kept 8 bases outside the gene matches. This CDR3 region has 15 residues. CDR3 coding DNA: TGTGCCAGCAGAACCGGGACAGGGGTCCTCTACGAGCAGTACTTC. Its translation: CASRTGTGVLYEQYF.

CDR3 nucleotides: TGTGCCAGCAGTTTTCTCCCCCCGCCCAGTGAGCAGTTCTTC. This sequence encodes CASSFLPPPSEQFF. The genes are TRBV28 and TRBJ2-1; D gene uncertain. This CDR3 is built from 14 residues. V was clipped by 3 bases and J by 9 bases, with 15 bases between them. Germline V CDR1 and CDR2: MDHEN, SYDVKM.

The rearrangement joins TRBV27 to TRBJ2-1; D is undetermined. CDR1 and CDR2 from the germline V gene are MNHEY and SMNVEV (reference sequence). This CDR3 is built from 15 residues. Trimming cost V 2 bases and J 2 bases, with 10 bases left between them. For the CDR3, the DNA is TGTGCCAGCAGTTTACTTGGTATAGCCTACAATGAGCAGTTCTTC. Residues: CASSLLGIAYNEQFF.

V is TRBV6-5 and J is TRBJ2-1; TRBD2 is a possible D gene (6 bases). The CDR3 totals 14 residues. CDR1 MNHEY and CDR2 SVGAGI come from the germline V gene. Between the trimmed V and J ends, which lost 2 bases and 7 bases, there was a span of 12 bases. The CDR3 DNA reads TGTGCCAGCAGTTACGGGATTGGGGGGAATGAGCAGTTCTTC. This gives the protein CASSYGIGGNEQFF.

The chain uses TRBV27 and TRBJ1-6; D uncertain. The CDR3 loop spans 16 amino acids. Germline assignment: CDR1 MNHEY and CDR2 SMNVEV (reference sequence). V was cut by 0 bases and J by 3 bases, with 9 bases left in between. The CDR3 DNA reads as TGTGCCAGCAGTTTATCGAAGGGTTACTATAATTCACCCCTCCACTTT. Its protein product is CASSLSKGYYNSPLHF.

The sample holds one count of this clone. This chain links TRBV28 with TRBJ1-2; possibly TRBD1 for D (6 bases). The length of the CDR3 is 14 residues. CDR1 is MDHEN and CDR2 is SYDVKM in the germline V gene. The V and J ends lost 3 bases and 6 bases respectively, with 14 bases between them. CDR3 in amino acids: CASSFPGGVDGYTF. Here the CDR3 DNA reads TGTGCCAGCAGTTTTCCCGGGGGCGTGGATGGCTACACCTTC.

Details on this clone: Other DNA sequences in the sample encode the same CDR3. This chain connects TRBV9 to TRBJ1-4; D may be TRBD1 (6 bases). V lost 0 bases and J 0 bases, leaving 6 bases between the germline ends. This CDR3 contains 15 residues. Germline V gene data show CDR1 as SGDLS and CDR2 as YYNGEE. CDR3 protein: CASSVGQATNEKLFF. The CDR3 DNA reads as TGTGCCAGCAGCGTAGGACAGGCAACTAATGAAAAACTGTTTTTT.

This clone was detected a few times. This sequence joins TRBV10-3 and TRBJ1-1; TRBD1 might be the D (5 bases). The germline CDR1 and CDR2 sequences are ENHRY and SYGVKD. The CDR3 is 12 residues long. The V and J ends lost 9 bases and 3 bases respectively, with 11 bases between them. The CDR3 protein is CAIGGGDTEAFF. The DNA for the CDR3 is TGTGCCATTGGGGGAGGGGACACTGAAGCTTTCTTT.

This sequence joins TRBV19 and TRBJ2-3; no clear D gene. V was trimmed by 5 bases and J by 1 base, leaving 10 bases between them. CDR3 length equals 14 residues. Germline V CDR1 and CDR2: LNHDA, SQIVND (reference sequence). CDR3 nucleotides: TGTGCCAGTAGTGGAAGCGCGGGCACAGATACGCAGTATTTT. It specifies CASSGSAGTDTQYF.

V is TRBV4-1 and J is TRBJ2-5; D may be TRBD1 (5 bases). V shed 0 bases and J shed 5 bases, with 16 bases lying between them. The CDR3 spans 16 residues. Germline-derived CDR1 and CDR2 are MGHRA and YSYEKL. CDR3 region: CASSQEDTNIQETQYF. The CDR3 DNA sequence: TGCGCCAGCAGCCAAGAGGACACGAACATCCAGGAGACCCAGTACTTC.

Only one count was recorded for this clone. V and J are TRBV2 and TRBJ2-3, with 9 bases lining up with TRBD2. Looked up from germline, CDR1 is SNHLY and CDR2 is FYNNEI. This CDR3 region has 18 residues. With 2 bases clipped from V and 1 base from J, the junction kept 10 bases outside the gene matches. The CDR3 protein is CASSELLAGTSGTDTQYF. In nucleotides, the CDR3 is TGTGCCAGCAGTGAATTACTAGCGGGCACATCGGGCACAGATACGCAGTATTTT.

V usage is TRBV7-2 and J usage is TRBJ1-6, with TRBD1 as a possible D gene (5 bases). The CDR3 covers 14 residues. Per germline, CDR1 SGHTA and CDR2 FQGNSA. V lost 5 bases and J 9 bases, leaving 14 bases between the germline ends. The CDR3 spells CASSGAGGSSPLHF. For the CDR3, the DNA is TGTGCCAGCAGCGGGGCCGGGGGGAGTTCACCCCTCCACTTT.

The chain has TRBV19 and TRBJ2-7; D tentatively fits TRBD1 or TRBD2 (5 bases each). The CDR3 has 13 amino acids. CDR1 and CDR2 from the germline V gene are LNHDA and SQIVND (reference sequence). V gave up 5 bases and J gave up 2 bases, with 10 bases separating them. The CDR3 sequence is CASSAGATYEQYF. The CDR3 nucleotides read TGTGCCAGTAGTGCCGGGGCTACCTACGAGCAGTACTTC.

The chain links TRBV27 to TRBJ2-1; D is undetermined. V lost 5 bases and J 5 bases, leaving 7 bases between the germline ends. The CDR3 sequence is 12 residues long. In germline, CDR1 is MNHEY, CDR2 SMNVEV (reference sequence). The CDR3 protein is CASSTRDNEQFF. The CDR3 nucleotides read TGTGCCAGCAGTACAAGGGACAATGAGCAGTTCTTC.

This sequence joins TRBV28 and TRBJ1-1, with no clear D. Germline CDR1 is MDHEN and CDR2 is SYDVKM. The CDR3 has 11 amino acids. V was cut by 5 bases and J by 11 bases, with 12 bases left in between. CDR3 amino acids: CASSPSDPAFF. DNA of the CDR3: TGTGCCAGCAGTCCCTCGGACCCGGCTTTCTTT.

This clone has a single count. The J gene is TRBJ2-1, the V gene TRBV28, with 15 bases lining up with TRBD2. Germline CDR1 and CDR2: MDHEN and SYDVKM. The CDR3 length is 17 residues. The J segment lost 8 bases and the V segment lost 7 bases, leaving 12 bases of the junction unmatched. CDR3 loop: CASTGLAGGPFGDEQFF. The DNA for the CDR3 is TGTGCCAGCACCGGACTAGCGGGAGGGCCATTTGGGGATGAGCAGTTCTTC.